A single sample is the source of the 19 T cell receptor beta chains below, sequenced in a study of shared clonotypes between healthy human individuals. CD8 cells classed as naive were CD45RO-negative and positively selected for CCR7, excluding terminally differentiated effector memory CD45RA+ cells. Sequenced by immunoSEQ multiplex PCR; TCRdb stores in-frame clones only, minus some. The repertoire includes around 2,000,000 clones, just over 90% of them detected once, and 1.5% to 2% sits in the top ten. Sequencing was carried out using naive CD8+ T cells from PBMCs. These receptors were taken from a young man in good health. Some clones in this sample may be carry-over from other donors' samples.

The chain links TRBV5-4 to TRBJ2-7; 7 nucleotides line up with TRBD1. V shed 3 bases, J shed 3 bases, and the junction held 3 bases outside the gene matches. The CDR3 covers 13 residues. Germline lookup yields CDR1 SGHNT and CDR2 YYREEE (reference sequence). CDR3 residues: CASSSDRVYEQYF. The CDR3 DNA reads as TGTGCCAGCAGCTCTGACAGGGTCTACGAGCAGTACTTC.

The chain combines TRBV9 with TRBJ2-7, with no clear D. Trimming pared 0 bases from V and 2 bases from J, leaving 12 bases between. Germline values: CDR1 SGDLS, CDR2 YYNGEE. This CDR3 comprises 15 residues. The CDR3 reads CASSVASGYTYEQYF. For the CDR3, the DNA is TGTGCCAGCAGCGTAGCGTCGGGCTATACCTACGAGCAGTACTTC.

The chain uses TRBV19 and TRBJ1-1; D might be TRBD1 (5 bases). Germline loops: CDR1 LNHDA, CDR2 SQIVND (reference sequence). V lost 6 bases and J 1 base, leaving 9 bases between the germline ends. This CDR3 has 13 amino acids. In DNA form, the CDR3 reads TGTGCCAGTAGGGAGAGGGGGAACACTGAAGCTTTCTTT. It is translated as CASRERGNTEAFF.

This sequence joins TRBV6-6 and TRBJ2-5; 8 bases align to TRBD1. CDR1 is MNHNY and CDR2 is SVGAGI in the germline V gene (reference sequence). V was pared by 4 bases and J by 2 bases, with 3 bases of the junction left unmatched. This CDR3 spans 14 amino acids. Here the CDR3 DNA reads TGTGCCAGCAGTTCTCGGACAGGGCAAGAGACCCAGTACTTC. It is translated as CASSSRTGQETQYF.

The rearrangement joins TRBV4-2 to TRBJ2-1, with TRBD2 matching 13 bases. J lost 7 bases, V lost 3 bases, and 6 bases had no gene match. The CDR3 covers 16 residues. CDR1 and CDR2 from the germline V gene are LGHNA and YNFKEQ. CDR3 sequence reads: CASSHLLAGGGNEQFF. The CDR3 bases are TGTGCCAGCAGCCATCTACTAGCGGGAGGGGGGAATGAGCAGTTCTTC.

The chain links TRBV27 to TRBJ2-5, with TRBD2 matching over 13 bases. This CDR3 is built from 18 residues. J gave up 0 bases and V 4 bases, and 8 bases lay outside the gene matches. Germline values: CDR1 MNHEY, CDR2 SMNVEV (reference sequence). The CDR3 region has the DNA TGTGCCAGCAGTTCGCCCTCGGGACTAGCGGGGAACCAAGAGACCCAGTACTTC. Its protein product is CASSSPSGLAGNQETQYF.

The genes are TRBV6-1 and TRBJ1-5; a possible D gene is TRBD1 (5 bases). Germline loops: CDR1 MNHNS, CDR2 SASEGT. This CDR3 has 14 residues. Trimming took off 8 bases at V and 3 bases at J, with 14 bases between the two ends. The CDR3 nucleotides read TGTGCCAGCCGGTGGGGCGGATACAATCAGCCCCAGCATTTT. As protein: CASRWGGYNQPQHF.

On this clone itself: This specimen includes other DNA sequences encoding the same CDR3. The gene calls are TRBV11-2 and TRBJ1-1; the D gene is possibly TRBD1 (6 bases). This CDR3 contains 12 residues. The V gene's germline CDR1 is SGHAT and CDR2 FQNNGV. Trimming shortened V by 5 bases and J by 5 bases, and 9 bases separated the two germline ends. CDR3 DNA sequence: TGTGCCAGCAGCCGCGGACAGACTGAAGCTTTCTTT. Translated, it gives CASSRGQTEAFF.

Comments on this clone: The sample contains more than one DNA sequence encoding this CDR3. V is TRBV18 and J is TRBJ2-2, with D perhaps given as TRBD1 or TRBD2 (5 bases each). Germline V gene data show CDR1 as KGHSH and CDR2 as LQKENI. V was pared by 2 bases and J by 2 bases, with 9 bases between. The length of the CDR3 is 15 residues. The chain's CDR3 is CASSPGTGNTGELFF. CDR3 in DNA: TGTGCCAGCTCACCAGGGACGGGAAACACCGGGGAGCTGTTTTTT.

CDR3 amino acids: CASSQERGAETQYF. For the CDR3, the DNA is TGCGCCAGCAGCCAAGAACGGGGGGCGGAGACCCAGTACTTC. V is TRBV4-3 and J is TRBJ2-5; D may be TRBD2 (7 bases). V lost 0 bases, J lost 5 bases, and 10 bases lay in between. CDR3 length: 14 residues. Germline assignment: CDR1 LGHNA and CDR2 YSLEER.

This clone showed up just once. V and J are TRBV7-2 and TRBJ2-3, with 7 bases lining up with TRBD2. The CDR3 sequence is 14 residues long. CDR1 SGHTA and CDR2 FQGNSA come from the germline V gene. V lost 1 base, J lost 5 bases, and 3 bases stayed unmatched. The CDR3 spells CASSLGVAGDTQYF. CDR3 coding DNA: TGTGCCAGCAGCTTAGGAGTAGCGGGAGATACGCAGTATTTT.

CDR3 residues: CASSSTSSVSYEQYF. The CDR3 nucleotides read TGTGCCAGCAGCTCAACTAGTAGTGTTTCCTACGAGCAGTACTTC. This chain joins TRBV5-4 and TRBJ2-5, with D tentatively TRBD2 (5 bases). The end of the DNA aligns better with TRBJ2-7, so the J call may be wrong. Germline CDR1 and CDR2: SGHNT and YYREEE (reference sequence). The CDR3 consists of 15 residues.

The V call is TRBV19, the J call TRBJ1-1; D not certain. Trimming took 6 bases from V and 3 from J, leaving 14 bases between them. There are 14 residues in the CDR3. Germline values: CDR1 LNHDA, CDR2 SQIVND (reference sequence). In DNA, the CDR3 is TGTGCCAGTAGGGGTTTTAACCTCGACACTGAAGCTTTCTTT. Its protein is CASRGFNLDTEAFF.

The CDR3: CASSPRTGEAAEAFF. The CDR3 DNA sequence: TGTGCCAGCAGTCCCCGGACAGGGGAGGCTGCTGAAGCTTTCTTT. The chain couples TRBV27 to TRBJ1-1; 9 bases fit TRBD1. The germline V gene encodes CDR1 MNHEY and CDR2 SMNVEV (reference sequence). V gave up 5 bases and J gave up 6 bases; unmatched junction bases: 10. The CDR3 consists of 15 residues.

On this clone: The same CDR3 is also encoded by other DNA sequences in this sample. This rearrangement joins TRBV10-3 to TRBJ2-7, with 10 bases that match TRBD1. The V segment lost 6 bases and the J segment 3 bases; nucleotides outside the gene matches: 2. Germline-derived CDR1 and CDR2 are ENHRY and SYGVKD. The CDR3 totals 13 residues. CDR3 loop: CAIRGDRGYEQYF. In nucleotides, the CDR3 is TGTGCCATCAGGGGGGACAGGGGCTACGAGCAGTACTTC.

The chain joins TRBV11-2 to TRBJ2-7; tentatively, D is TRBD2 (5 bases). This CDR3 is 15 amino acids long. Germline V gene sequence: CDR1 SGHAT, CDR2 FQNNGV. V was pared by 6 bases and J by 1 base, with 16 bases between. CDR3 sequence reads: CASSYTPSQSYEQYF. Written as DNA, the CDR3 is TGTGCCAGCAGTTACACACCTAGCCAATCCTACGAGCAGTACTTC.

CDR3 amino acids: CASSMGGIEAFF. The CDR3 coding sequence is TGTGCCAGTAGTATGGGAGGAATTGAAGCTTTCTTT. The chain carries TRBV19 and TRBJ1-1; D is undetermined. The CDR3 consists of 12 residues. V lost 3 bases to trimming and J lost 7 bases, with 9 bases between them. Germline V lookup: CDR1 LNHDA, CDR2 SQIVND (reference sequence). The entire variable domain, with the rest obtained from reference TRBV19 and TRBJ1-1, is as follows: DGGITQSPKYLFRKEGQNVTLSCEQNLNHDAMYWYRQDPGQGLRLIYYSQIVNDFQKGDIAEGYSVSREKKESFPLTVTSAQKNPTAFYLCASSMGGIEAFFGQGTRLTVV.

The CDR3: CASSPTGPHYNEQFF. CDR3 nucleotides: TGTGCCAGCAGCCCCACCGGCCCCCACTACAATGAGCAGTTCTTC. The chain has TRBV28 and TRBJ2-1; D remains ambiguous. CDR1 MDHEN and CDR2 SYDVKM come from the germline V gene. The CDR3 length is 15 residues. Between the trimmed V and J ends, which lost 6 bases and 3 bases, there was a span of 15 bases.

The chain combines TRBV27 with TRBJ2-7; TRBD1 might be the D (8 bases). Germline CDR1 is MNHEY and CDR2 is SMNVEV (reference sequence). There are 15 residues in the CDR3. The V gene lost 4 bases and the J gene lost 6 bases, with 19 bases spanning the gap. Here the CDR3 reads CASSYGQGGMSEQYF. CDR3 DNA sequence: TGTGCCAGCAGTTACGGACAGGGAGGGATGAGCGAGCAGTACTTC.